This T cell receptor (beta chain) stems from a study of read filtering for tumor transcriptome and immune sequencing. This library used about 400 ng RNA and molecular barcoded adaptors spanning alpha/delta and beta/gamma chains. Using its own MiXCR run on the reads, TCRdb lists one record per CDR3 protein. The table lists about 58,000 distinct CDR3 sequences, 9% to 15% of them singletons. Study conclusions and caveats: IR-seq captured clonotypes deeper and more reliably than RNA-seq. The CD138-negative fraction was mixed bone marrow immune cells, not pure T cells. Dropping single-read clonotypes raised IR-seq and RNA-seq shared-clonotype correlation.

The CDR3 extends over 12 amino acids. Germline V gene data show CDR1 as SQVTM and CDR2 as ANQGSEA. Trimming took off 8 bases at V and 4 bases at J, with 14 bases between the two ends. The table lists this clonotype with many counts. No antigen is known for it. The receptor was derived from a donor aged 40 or over with multiple myeloma. This chain links TRBV29-1 with TRBJ1-1; D may be TRBD1 (6 bases). Sequenced input: a population of CD138-negative cells sorted from bone marrow. The CDR3 coding sequence is TGCAGCTCGGCAACAGGGAGCACTGAAGCTTTCTTT. Its translation is CSSATGSTEAFF.